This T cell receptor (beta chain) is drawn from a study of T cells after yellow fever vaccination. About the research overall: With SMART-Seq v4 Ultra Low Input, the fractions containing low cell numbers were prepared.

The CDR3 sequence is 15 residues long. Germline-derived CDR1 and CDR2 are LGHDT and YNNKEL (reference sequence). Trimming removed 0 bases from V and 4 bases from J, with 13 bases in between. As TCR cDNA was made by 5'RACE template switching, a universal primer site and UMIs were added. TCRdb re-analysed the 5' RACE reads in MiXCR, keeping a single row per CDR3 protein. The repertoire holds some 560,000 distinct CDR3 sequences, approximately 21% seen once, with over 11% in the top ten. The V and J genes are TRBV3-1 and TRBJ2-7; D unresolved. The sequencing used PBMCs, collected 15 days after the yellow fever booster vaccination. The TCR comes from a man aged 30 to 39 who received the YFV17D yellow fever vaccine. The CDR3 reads CASSQDLTLGYEQYF. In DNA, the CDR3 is TGTGCCAGCAGCCAAGATTTAACGCTAGGATACGAGCAGTACTTC.